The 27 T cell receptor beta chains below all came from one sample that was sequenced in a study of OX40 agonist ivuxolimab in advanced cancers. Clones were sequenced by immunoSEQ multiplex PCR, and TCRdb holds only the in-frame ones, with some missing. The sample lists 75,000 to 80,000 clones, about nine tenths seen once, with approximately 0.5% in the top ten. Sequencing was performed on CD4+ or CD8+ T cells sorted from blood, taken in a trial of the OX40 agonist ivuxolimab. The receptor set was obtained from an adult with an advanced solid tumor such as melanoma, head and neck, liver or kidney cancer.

In nucleotides, the CDR3 is TGCGCCAGCAGCCCCCCGGAGCCTCAAGAGACCCAGTACTTC. Its protein is CASSPPEPQETQYF. The genes are TRBV5-1 and TRBJ2-5; D ambiguous. Looked up from germline, CDR1 is SGHRS and CDR2 is YFSETQ. The length of the CDR3 is 14 residues. V lost 4 bases and J 2 bases, leaving 12 bases between the germline ends.

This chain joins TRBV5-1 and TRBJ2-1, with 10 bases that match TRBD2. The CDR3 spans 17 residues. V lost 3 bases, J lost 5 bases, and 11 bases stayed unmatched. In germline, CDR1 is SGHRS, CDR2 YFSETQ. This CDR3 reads CASSSGLAVFPHNEQFF. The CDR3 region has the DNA TGCGCCAGCAGCTCCGGACTAGCGGTTTTTCCCCACAATGAGCAGTTCTTC. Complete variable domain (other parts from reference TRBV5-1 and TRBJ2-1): KAGVTQTPRYLIKTRGQQVTLSCSPISGHRSVSWYQQTPGQGLQFLFEYFSETQRNKGNFPGRFSGRQFSNSRSEMNVSTLELGDSALYLCASSSGLAVFPHNEQFFGPGTRLTVL.

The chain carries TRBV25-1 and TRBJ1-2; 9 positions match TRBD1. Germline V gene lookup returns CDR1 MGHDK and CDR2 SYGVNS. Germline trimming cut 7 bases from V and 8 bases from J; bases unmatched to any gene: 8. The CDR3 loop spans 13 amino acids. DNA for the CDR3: TGTGCCAGCACCAGGACAGGGGAGAAGGGCTACACCTTC. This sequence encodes CASTRTGEKGYTF.

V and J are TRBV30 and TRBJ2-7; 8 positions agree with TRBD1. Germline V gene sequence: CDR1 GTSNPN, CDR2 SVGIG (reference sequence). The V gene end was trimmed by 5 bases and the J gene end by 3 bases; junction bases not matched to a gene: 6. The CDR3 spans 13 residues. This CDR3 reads CAWDPGQGYEQYF. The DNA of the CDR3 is TGTGCCTGGGACCCAGGACAGGGCTACGAGCAGTACTTC.

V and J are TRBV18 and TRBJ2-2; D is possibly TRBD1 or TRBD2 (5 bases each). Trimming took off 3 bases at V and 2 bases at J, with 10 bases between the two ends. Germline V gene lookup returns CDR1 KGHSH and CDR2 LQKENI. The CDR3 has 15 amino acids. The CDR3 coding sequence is TGTGCCAGCTCACCGGGACGGTACAACACCGGGGAGCTGTTTTTT. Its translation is CASSPGRYNTGELFF.

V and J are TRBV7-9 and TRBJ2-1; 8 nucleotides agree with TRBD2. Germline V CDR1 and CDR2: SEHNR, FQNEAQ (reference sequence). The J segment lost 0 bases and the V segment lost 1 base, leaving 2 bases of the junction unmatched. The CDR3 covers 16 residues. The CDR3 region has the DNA TGTGCCAGCAGCTTAGGCGGGGGGCACTCCTACAATGAGCAGTTCTTC. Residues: CASSLGGGHSYNEQFF.

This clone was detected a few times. CDR3 DNA: TGTGCCAGCAGTGGGGTTGGGAGCGGCTACACCTTC. It translates to CASSGVGSGYTF. The V call is TRBV27, the J call TRBJ1-2; no clear D. This CDR3 is 12 amino acids long. Germline V gene data show CDR1 as MNHEY and CDR2 as SMNVEV (reference sequence). V was shortened by 5 bases and J by 8 bases, with 12 bases between the two germline ends.

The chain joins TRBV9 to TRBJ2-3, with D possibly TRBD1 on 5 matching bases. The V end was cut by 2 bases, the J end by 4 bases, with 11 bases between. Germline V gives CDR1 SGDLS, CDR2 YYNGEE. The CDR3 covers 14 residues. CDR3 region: CASSVQGLADTQYF. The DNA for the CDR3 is TGTGCCAGCAGCGTGCAGGGCTTGGCAGATACGCAGTATTTT.

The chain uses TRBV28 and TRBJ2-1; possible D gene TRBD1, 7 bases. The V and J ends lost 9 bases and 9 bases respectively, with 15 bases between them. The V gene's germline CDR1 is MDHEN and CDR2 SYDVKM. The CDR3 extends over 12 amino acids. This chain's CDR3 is CASKTGRGEQFF. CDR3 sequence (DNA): TGTGCCAGTAAGACAGGGCGGGGTGAGCAGTTCTTC.

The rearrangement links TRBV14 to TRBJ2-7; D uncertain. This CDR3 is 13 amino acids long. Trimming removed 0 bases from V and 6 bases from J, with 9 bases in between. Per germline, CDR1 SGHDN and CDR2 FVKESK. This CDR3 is CASSQDWLGEQYF. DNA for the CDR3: TGTGCCAGCAGCCAAGATTGGCTTGGCGAGCAGTACTTC. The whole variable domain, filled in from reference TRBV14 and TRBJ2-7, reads EAGVTQFPSHSVIEKGQTVTLRCDPISGHDNLYWYRRVMGKEIKFLLHFVKESKQDESGMPNNRFLAERTGGTYSTLKVQPAELEDSGVYFCASSQDWLGEQYFGPGTRLTVT.

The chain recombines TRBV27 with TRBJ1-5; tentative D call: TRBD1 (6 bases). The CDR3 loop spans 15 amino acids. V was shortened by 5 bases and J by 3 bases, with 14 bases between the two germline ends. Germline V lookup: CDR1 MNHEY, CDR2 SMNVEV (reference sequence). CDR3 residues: CASSPLGGFNQPQHF. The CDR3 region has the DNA TGTGCCAGCAGTCCCCTTGGGGGCTTCAATCAGCCCCAGCATTTT.

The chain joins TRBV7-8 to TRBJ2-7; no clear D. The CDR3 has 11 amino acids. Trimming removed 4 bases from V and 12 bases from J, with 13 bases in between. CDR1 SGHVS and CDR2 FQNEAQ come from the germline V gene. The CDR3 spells CASSSALDVYF. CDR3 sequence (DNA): TGTGCCAGCAGCTCCGCCTTGGATGTGTACTTC.

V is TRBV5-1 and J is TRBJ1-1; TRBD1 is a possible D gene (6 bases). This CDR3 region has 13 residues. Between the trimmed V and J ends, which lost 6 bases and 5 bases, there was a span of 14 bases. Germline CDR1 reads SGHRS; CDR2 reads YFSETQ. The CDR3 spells CASKSGAETEAFF. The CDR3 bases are TGCGCCAGCAAATCGGGGGCAGAGACTGAAGCTTTCTTT.

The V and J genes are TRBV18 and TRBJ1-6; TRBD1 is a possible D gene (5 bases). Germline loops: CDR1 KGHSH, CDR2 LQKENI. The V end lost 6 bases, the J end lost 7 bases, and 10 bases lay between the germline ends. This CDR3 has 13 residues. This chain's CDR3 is CASSQDTNSPLHF. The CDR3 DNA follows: TGTGCCAGCTCGCAGGACACAAATTCACCCCTCCACTTT.

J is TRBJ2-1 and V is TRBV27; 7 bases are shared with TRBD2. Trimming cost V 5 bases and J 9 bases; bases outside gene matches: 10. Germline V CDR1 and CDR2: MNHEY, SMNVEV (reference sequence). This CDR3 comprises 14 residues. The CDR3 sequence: CASSLAVSVTEQFF. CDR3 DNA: TGTGCCAGCAGTCTAGCGGTATCCGTCACTGAGCAGTTCTTC.

The CDR3 region is CSGGNRDIQETQYF. CDR3 coding DNA: TGCAGCGGAGGTAACAGGGATATTCAAGAGACCCAGTACTTC. The gene calls are TRBV29-1 and TRBJ2-5; TRBD1 might be the D (6 bases). In germline, CDR1 is SQVTM, CDR2 ANQGSEA. The CDR3 runs to 14 residues. Trimming shortened V by 7 bases and J by 2 bases, and 17 bases separated the two germline ends.

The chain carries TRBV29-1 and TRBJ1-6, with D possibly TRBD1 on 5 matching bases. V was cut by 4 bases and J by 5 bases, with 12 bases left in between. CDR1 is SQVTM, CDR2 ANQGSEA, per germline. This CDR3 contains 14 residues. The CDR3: CSVALDRNNSPLHF. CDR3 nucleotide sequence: TGCAGCGTTGCCCTCGACAGAAATAATTCACCCCTCCACTTT.

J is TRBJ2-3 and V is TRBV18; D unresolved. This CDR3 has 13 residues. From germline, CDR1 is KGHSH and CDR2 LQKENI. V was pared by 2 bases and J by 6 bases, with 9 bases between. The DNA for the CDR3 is TGTGCCAGCTCACCAGTGGGTCTGGATACGCAGTATTTT. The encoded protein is CASSPVGLDTQYF.

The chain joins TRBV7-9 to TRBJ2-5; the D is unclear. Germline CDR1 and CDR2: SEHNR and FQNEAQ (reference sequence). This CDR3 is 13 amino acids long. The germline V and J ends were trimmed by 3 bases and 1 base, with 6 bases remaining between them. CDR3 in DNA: TGTGCCAGCAGCTTGATGGGCCAAGAGACCCAGTACTTC. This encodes CASSLMGQETQYF.

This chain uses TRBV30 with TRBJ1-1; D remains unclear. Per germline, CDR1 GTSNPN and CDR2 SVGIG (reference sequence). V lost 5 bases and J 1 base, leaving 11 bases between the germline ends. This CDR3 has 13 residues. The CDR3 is CAWDPNGNTEAFF. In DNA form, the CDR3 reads TGTGCCTGGGATCCGAACGGGAACACTGAAGCTTTCTTT.

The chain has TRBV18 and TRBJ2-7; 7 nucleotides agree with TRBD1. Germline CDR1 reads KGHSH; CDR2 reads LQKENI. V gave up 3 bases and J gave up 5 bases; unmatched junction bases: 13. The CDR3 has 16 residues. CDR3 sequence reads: CASSPTLGQGVDEQYF. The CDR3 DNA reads TGTGCCAGCTCACCGACCCTGGGGCAGGGGGTCGACGAGCAGTACTTC. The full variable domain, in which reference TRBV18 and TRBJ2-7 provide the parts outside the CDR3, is NAGVMQNPRHLVRRRGQEARLRCSPMKGHSHVYWYRQLPEEGLKFMVYLQKENIIDESGMPKERFSAEFPKEGPSILRIQQVVRGDSAAYFCASSPTLGQGVDEQYFGPGTRLTVT.

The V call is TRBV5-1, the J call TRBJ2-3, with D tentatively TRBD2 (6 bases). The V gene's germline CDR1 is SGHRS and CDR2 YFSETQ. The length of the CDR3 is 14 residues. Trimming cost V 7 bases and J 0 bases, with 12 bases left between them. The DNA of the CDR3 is TGCGCCAGCCGCCTCGGGACTAGCACAGATACGCAGTATTTT. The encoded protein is CASRLGTSTDTQYF.

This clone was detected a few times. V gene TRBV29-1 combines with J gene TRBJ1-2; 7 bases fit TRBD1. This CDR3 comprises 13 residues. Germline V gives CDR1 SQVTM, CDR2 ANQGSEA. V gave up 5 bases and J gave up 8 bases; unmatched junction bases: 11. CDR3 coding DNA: TGCAGCGTTTCCGGGACAGCGGAAAAAGGCTACACCTTC. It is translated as CSVSGTAEKGYTF.

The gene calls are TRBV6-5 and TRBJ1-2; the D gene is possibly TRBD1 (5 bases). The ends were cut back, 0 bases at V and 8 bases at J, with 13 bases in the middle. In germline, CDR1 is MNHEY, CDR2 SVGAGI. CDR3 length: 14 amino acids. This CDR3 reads CASSYSRGSYGYTF. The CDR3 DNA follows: TGTGCCAGCAGTTACTCGAGGGGCAGTTACGGCTACACCTTC.

The CDR3 DNA is TGTGCCACCCGGGAGCGAGCTACCTACAATGAGCAGTTCTTC. Translation gives CATRERATYNEQFF. The rearrangement joins TRBV6-5 to TRBJ2-1; possibly TRBD2 for D (6 bases). V was cut by 10 bases and J by 2 bases, with 15 bases left in between. The CDR3 extends over 14 amino acids. The V gene's germline CDR1 is MNHEY and CDR2 SVGAGI.

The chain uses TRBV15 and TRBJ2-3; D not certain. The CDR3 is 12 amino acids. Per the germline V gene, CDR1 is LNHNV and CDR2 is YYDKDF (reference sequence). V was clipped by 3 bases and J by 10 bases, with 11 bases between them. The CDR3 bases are TGTGCCACCAGCAGTTCATTAGGAGCGCAGTATTTT. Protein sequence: CATSSSLGAQYF.

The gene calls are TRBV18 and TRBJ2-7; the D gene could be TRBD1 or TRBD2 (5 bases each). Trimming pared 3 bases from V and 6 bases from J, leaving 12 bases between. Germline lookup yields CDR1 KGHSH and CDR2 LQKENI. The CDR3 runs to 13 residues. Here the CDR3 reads CASSPRGEGEQYF. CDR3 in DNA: TGTGCCAGCTCACCGAGGGGAGAGGGCGAGCAGTACTTC.